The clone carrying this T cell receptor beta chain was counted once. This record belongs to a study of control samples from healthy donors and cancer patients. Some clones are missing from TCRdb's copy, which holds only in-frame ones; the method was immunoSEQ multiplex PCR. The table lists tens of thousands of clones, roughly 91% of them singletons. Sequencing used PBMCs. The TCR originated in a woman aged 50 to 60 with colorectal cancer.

This chain's CDR3 is CASFGQGAYNEQFF. The DNA of the CDR3 is TGTGCCAGCTTCGGGCAGGGGGCCTACAATGAGCAGTTCTTC. The chain links TRBV18 to TRBJ2-1; 7 bases match TRBD1. Germline assignment: CDR1 KGHSH and CDR2 LQKENI. With V trimmed by 7 bases and J by 2 bases, 5 bases remained unmatched. There are 14 residues in the CDR3.